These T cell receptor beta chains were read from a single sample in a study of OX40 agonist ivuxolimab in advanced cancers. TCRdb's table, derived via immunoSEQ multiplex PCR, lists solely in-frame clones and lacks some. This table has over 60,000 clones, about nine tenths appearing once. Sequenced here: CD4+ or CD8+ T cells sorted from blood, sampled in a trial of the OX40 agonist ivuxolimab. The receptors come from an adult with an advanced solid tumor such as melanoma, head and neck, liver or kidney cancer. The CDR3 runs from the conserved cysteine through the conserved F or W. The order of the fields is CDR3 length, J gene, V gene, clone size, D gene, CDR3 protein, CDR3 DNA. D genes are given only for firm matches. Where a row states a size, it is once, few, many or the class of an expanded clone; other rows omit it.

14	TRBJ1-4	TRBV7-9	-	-	CASSLIRDNEKLFF	TGTGCCAGCAGCTTAATCAGGGATAATGAAAAACTGTTTTTT
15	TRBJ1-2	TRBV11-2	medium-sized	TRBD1	CASSSLTGGGYGYTF	TGTGCCAGCAGCTCCCTCACAGGGGGAGGCTATGGCTACACCTTC
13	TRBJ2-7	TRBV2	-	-	CASNRDGFYEQYF	TGTGCCAGCAACCGGGACGGCTTCTACGAGCAGTACTTC
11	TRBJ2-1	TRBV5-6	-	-	CASSLRTEQFF	TGTGCCAGCAGCTTAAGAACTGAGCAGTTCTTC
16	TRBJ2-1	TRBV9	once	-	CASRQGAGGPYNEQFF	TGTGCCAGCAGACAGGGGGCGGGAGGACCTTACAATGAGCAGTTCTTC
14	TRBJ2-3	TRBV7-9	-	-	CASSLEGGIVTQYF	TGTGCCAGCAGCTTAGAGGGGGGGATCGTTACGCAGTATTTT
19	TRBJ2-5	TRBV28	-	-	CASSSQRLNQPVMSETQYF	TGTGCCAGCAGTTCCCAGAGACTTAACCAGCCCGTTATGTCAGAGACCCAGTACTTC
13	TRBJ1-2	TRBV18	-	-	CASSPNEHYGYTF	TGTGCCAGCTCACCGAATGAGCACTATGGCTACACCTTC
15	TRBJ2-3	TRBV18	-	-	CASSPRLASTDTQYF	TGTGCCAGCTCACCGCGGCTAGCCAGCACAGATACGCAGTATTTT
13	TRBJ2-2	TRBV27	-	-	CASKGQNTGELFF	TGTGCCAGCAAGGGACAGAACACCGGGGAGCTGTTTTTT
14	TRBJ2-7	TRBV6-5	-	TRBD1	CASSPRTGAYEQYF	TGTGCCAGCAGCCCCAGGACAGGGGCCTACGAGCAGTACTTC
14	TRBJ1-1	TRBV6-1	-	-	CASSTRTPGTEAFF	TGTGCCAGCAGTACCCGGACACCAGGCACTGAAGCTTTCTTT
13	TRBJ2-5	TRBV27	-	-	CASSPVVEETQYF	TGTGCCAGCAGCCCGGTGGTAGAAGAGACCCAGTACTTC
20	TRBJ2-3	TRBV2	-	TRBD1	CASSASGTGGQIGGTDTQYF	TGTGCCAGCAGTGCCTCCGGGACAGGGGGCCAAATCGGGGGGACAGATACGCAGTATTTT
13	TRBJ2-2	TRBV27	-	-	CASSLQPGRELFF	TGTGCCAGCAGTTTACAGCCGGGTAGGGAGCTGTTTTTT
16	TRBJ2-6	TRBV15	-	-	CATSSGSEPGANVLTF	TGTGCCACCAGCAGCGGAAGCGAACCTGGGGCCAACGTCCTGACTTTC
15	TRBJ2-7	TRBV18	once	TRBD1	CASSLRQGPIHEQYF	TGTGCCAGCTCTCTAAGACAGGGTCCGATCCACGAGCAGTACTTC
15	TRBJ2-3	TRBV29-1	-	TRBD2	CSVEDPRGGLYTQYF	TGCAGCGTTGAAGATCCCCGGGGGGGCCTATATACGCAGTATTTT
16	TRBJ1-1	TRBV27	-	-	CASSLSKRTGSTEAFF	TGTGCCAGCAGTTTATCAAAACGAACAGGGTCCACTGAAGCTTTCTTT